These 3 T cell receptor beta chains came from one sample sequenced in a study of regulatory T cells in long-lasting Graves disease. Time point reported: persistent/refractory GD, antithyroid drugs over 5 years with positive TRAb. Preparation of the TCR library used RNA extracted from PBMCs. Library construction for TCR beta used iRepertoire HTBI primers and Arm-PCR of CDR3 regions. TCRdb itself ran the multiplex PCR reads through MiXCR, one entry per CDR3 protein. The data show 350,000 to 450,000 distinct CDR3 sequences, approximately 22% seen once. Sample: peripheral blood mononuclear cells (PBMCs), taken when the disease was refractory, from a patient treated with antithyroid drugs. The receptors come from a female donor with Graves disease.

J is TRBJ1-2 and V is TRBV18; D gene unclear. Germline CDR1 reads KGHSH; CDR2 reads LQKENI. V lost 0 bases, J lost 3 bases, and 8 bases lay in between. The CDR3 loop spans 14 amino acids. CDR3 DNA: TGTGCCAGCTCACCACCGCAGGAAGACTATGGCTACACCTTC. Its translation is CASSPPQEDYGYTF. Combining the CDR3 with reference TRBV18 and TRBJ1-2 gives the whole variable domain NAGVMQNPRHLVRRRGQEARLRCSPMKGHSHVYWYRQLPEEGLKFMVYLQKENIIDESGMPKERFSAEFPKEGPSILRIQQVVRGDSAAYFCASSPPQEDYGYTFGSGTRLTVV.

This clonotype was recorded many times. The chain couples TRBV9 to TRBJ2-5, with TRBD2 identical over 7 bases. The CDR3 runs to 15 residues. Trimming cost V 4 bases and J 1 base; bases outside gene matches: 7. CDR1 and CDR2 from the germline V gene are SGDLS and YYNGEE. The CDR3 DNA sequence: TGTGCCAGCAGCAGAGCGGGGAACATCCAAGAGACCCAGTACTTC. Protein sequence: CASSRAGNIQETQYF.

As to this clonotype: Given a much more abundant clone one base away, this may be a read error. The chain links TRBV2 to TRBJ2-5; D unresolved. Per the germline V gene, CDR1 is SNHLY and CDR2 is FYNNEI. The CDR3 runs 12 residues. The CDR3 is CASKGSQEAQYF. CDR3 DNA: TGTGCCAGCAAGGGATCTCAAGAGGCCCAGTACTTC.